The sequence of this T cell receptor (beta chain) was determined in a study of shared clonotypes between healthy human individuals. Broader study findings: Only a few donors were included, so the genetic and exposure-history diversity represented was limited.

A word on this clone: Its antigen is undetermined.

Germline V lookup: CDR1 GTSNPN, CDR2 SVGIG (reference sequence). The CDR3 sequence is 15 residues long. The ends lost 0 bases at V and 8 bases at J; junction bases unmatched: 11. Sequencing used immunoSEQ multiplex PCR; TCRdb keeps in-frame clones, though not all of them. The data show roughly 380,000 clones, 90% to 97% seen once. The sequence came from a young man in good health. The sequencing input was memory CD8+ T cells sorted from blood. The subset is: CD45RO+ cells pooled with CCR7-negative TemRA cells. The V and J genes are TRBV30 and TRBJ1-2, with TRBD1 identical over 8 bases. The CDR3 sequence is CAWSVGGTGSWGYTF. The CDR3 bases are TGTGCCTGGAGTGTAGGGGGGACAGGATCCTGGGGCTACACCTTC.